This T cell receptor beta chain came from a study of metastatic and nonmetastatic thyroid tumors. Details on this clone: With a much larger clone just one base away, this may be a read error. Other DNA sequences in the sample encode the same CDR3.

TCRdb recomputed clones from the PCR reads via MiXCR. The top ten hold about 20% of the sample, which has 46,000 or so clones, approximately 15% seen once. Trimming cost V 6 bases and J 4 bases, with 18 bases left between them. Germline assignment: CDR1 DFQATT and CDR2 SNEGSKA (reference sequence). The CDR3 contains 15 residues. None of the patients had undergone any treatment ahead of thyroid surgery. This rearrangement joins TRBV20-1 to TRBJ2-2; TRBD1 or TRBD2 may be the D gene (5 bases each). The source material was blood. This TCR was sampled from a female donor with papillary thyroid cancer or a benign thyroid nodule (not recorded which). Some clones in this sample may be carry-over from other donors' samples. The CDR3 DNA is TGCAGTGCCATGCCGGGGCGGTCTCTCACCGGGGAGCTGTTTTTT. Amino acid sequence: CSAMPGRSLTGELFF.